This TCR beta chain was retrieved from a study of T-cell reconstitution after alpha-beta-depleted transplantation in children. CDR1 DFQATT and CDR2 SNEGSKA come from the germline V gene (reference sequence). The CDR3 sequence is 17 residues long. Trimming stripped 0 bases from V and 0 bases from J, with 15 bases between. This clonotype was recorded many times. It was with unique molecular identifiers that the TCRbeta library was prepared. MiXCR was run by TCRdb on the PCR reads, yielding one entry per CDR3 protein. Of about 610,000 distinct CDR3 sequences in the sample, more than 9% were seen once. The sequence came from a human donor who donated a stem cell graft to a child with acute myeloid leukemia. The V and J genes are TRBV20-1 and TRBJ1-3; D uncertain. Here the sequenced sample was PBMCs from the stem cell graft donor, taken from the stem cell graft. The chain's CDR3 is CSARDSKHPSSGNTIYF. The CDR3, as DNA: TGCAGTGCTAGAGATTCAAAACACCCGAGCTCTGGAAACACCATATATTTT.